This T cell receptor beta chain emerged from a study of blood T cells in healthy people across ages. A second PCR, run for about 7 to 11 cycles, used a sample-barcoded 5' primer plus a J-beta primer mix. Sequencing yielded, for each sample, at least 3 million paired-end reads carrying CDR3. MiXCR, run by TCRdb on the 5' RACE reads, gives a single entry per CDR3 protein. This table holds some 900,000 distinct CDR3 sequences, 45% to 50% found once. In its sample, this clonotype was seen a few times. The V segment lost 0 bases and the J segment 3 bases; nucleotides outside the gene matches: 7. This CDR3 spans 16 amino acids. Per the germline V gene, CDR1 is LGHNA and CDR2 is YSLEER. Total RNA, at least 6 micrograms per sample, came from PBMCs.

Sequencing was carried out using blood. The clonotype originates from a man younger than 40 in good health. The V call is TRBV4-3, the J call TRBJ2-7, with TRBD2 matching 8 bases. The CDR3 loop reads CASSQDPLGGGYEQYF. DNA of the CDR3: TGCGCCAGCAGCCAAGATCCCCTCGGGGGGGGCTACGAGCAGTACTTC.